The 20 T cell receptor beta chains listed next were all sequenced from one sample in a study of control samples from healthy donors and cancer patients. The table came from immunoSEQ multiplex PCR; TCRdb's copy has only in-frame clones and leaves some out. The profile shows roughly 150,000 clones, 85% to 95% of them singletons. Sequencing input: blood. These receptors came from a man aged 45 to 65 in good health.

With respect to this clone: Other DNA sequences from this sample encode an identical CDR3 as well. The rearrangement uses TRBV5-6 and TRBJ2-1; no clear D. The CDR3 length is 14 residues. Trimming removed 2 bases at V and 4 bases at J, with 10 bases between. Germline assignment: CDR1 SGHDT and CDR2 YYEEEE. The DNA for the CDR3 is TGTGCCAGCAGCTTCAGGATTTCGTACAATGAGCAGTTCTTC. Encoded protein: CASSFRISYNEQFF.

The chain couples TRBV24-1 to TRBJ2-3; possible D gene TRBD2, 7 bases. The germline gives CDR1 KGHDR, CDR2 SFDVKD. The ends were cut back, 3 bases at V and 2 bases at J, with 11 bases in the middle. The CDR3 is 15 amino acids. For the CDR3, the DNA is TGTGCCACCAGTGATCCGGGGGGCATCACAGATACGCAGTATTTT. Translating it yields CATSDPGGITDTQYF.

The chain combines TRBV10-3 with TRBJ1-1, with D perhaps matching TRBD1 (5 bases). Trimming took off 0 bases at V and 0 bases at J, with 8 bases between the two ends. The CDR3 extends over 15 amino acids. CDR1 and CDR2 (germline): ENHRY, SYGVKD. CDR3 DNA: TGTGCCATCAGTGAGTCTGGGGCCCTGAACACTGAAGCTTTCTTT. It yields the protein CAISESGALNTEAFF.

This sequence joins TRBV28 and TRBJ1-2, with a possible D match to TRBD1 (5 bases). The CDR3 is 12 amino acids. Per germline, CDR1 MDHEN and CDR2 SYDVKM. The DNA for the CDR3 is TGTGCTACCGGAAGGGGCTCCTATGGCTACACCTTC. Its protein product is CATGRGSYGYTF.

This chain links TRBV3-1 (or the pseudogene TRBV3-2) with TRBJ2-1; D is possibly TRBD2 (6 bases). Trimming left V 3 bases short and J 3 bases short, with 18 bases between. Germline V lookup: CDR1 LGHDT, CDR2 YNNKEL (reference sequence). This CDR3 contains 17 residues. The DNA of the CDR3 is TGTGCCAGCAGCCAGGAGAACCTAGCGAATTACTACAATGAGCAGTTCTTC. The encoded protein is CASSQENLANYYNEQFF.

The rearrangement uses TRBV3-1 (or the pseudogene TRBV3-2) and TRBJ1-1; D ambiguous. This CDR3 has 12 residues. The germline gives CDR1 LGHDT, CDR2 YNNKEL (reference sequence). V gave up 2 bases and J gave up 7 bases, with 8 bases separating them. The CDR3 nucleotides are TGTGCCAGCAGCCAAATGGGTCTTGAAGCTTTCTTT. This gives the protein CASSQMGLEAFF.

This sequence joins TRBV3-1 (or the pseudogene TRBV3-2) and TRBJ1-6; 7 nucleotides agree with TRBD1. The CDR3 has 16 residues. Germline trimming cut 4 bases from V and 6 bases from J; bases unmatched to any gene: 9. In germline, CDR1 is LGHDT, CDR2 YNNKEL (reference sequence). The CDR3 nucleotides read TGTGCCAGCAGCCCCGTAGGACAGGCCCCTAATTCACCCCTCCACTTT. It translates to CASSPVGQAPNSPLHF.

V gene TRBV12-3 or TRBV12-4 combines with J gene TRBJ2-1, with D possibly called TRBD1 or TRBD2 (6 bases each). Trimming took off 3 bases at V and 13 bases at J, with 13 bases between the two ends. The CDR3 is 12 amino acids. The CDR3 DNA follows: TGTGCCAGCAGTTTGGTCGGGGGCACCCAGTTCTTC. It translates to CASSLVGGTQFF.

The chain couples TRBV7-9 to TRBJ2-1, with 14 bases aligning to TRBD2. The CDR3 spans 17 residues. Germline values: CDR1 SEHNR, CDR2 FQNEAQ (reference sequence). After removal of 4 bases from V and 7 bases from J, the junction contained 9 bases not matched to a gene. The CDR3 DNA sequence: TGTGCCAGCAGCTCCAGGCCCGGGACTAGCGGGAGAAATGAGCAGTTCTTC. It encodes CASSSRPGTSGRNEQFF.

The chain uses TRBV5-1 and TRBJ2-1; D not certain. Trimming left V 0 bases short and J 8 bases short, with 15 bases between. The CDR3 totals 15 residues. Germline loops: CDR1 SGHRS, CDR2 YFSETQ. Here the CDR3 DNA reads TGCGCCAGCAGCTTGGCCGCGAAGGGTAGGCATGAGCAGTTCTTC. Residues: CASSLAAKGRHEQFF. Drawing the rest from reference TRBV5-1 and TRBJ2-1, the complete variable domain is KAGVTQTPRYLIKTRGQQVTLSCSPISGHRSVSWYQQTPGQGLQFLFEYFSETQRNKGNFPGRFSGRQFSNSRSEMNVSTLELGDSALYLCASSLAAKGRHEQFFGPGTRLTVL.

This chain joins TRBV7-9 and TRBJ2-5, with TRBD1 matching 8 bases. This CDR3 region has 13 residues. After removal of 4 bases from V and 5 bases from J, the junction contained 3 bases not matched to a gene. Germline lookup yields CDR1 SEHNR and CDR2 FQNEAQ (reference sequence). In DNA, the CDR3 is TGTGCCAGCAGCTCGACAGGGGAGGAGACCCAGTACTTC. This translates into CASSSTGEETQYF.

The CDR3 spells CAMGGMRGTDTQYF. For the CDR3, the DNA is TGTGCCATGGGCGGGATGCGGGGCACAGATACGCAGTATTTT. The rearrangement uses TRBV28 and TRBJ2-3; D perhaps matches TRBD2 (6 bases). The CDR3 spans 14 residues. Germline assignment: CDR1 MDHEN and CDR2 SYDVKM. Between the trimmed V and J ends, which lost 10 bases and 1 base, there was a span of 15 bases.

This chain links TRBV5-3 with TRBJ2-7; D uncertain. TRBV5-3 is an ORF for which the function is uncertain. V dropped 0 bases and J dropped 4 bases, with 11 bases sitting between them. The CDR3 sequence is 14 residues long. The CDR3 DNA sequence: TGTGCCAGAAGCTTGGGAAGGGCAGAATACGAGCAGTACTTC. It specifies CARSLGRAEYEQYF.

The chain employs TRBV7-3 and TRBJ1-1; D not certain. This CDR3 region has 13 residues. Trimming pared 0 bases from V and 6 bases from J, leaving 8 bases between. CDR1 is SGHTA, CDR2 FQGTGA, per germline. The CDR3 sequence: CASSLTLLAEAFF. The CDR3 DNA sequence: TGTGCCAGCAGCTTAACCCTTTTAGCTGAAGCTTTCTTT.

This chain links TRBV18 with TRBJ1-4; no clear D gene. The CDR3 is made up of 15 amino acids. Between the trimmed V and J ends, which lost 0 bases and 5 bases, there was a span of 10 bases. The V gene's germline CDR1 is KGHSH and CDR2 LQKENI. The CDR3 DNA is TGTGCCAGCTCACCACCGGTGACGGGGAATGAAAAACTGTTTTTT. This codes for CASSPPVTGNEKLFF.

J is TRBJ1-2 and V is TRBV9; 7 positions match TRBD1. With 3 bases clipped from V and 0 bases from J, the junction kept 8 bases outside the gene matches. Germline CDR1 reads SGDLS; CDR2 reads YYNGEE. The CDR3 runs to 16 residues. The CDR3 region is CASSAETGWANYGYTF. DNA for the CDR3: TGTGCCAGCAGCGCCGAGACAGGGTGGGCTAACTATGGCTACACCTTC.

CDR3 DNA sequence: TGTGCCAGCAGCTGGGGGGGACTAGTCAATGAGCAGTTCTTC. It is translated as CASSWGGLVNEQFF. The V gene is TRBV5-6, the J gene TRBJ2-1; 8 bases map to TRBD2. The V gene's germline CDR1 is SGHDT and CDR2 YYEEEE. J was trimmed by 6 bases and V by 3 bases; bases with no gene match: 5. The CDR3 has 14 residues.

The chain uses TRBV19 and TRBJ1-4, with D tentatively TRBD1 (5 bases). The ends were cut back, 5 bases at V and 10 bases at J, with 14 bases in the middle. Looked up from germline, CDR1 is LNHDA and CDR2 is SQIVND (reference sequence). The CDR3 covers 13 residues. CDR3 sequence: CASSPQGEGKLFF. DNA of the CDR3: TGTGCCAGTAGTCCTCAAGGGGAGGGAAAACTGTTTTTT.

The rearrangement links TRBV24-1 to TRBJ1-2, with a tentative D call TRBD1 (5 bases). Trimming took 8 bases from V and 1 from J, leaving 10 bases between them. Germline assignment: CDR1 KGHDR and CDR2 SFDVKD. This CDR3 has 13 amino acids. CDR3 amino acids: CATMLGLNYGYTF. The CDR3 DNA reads TGTGCCACCATGCTGGGACTTAACTATGGCTACACCTTC.

The chain couples TRBV30 to TRBJ1-2; the D gene is possibly TRBD1 (5 bases). The CDR3 has 15 residues. With 0 bases removed from V and 8 bases from J, the gap between germline ends came to 19 bases. Germline V gene sequence: CDR1 GTSNPN, CDR2 SVGIG (reference sequence). The CDR3 DNA reads as TGTGCCTGGAGTGTACGGCTCCAGGGTTTACGCGGCTACACCTTC. Amino acids: CAWSVRLQGLRGYTF.